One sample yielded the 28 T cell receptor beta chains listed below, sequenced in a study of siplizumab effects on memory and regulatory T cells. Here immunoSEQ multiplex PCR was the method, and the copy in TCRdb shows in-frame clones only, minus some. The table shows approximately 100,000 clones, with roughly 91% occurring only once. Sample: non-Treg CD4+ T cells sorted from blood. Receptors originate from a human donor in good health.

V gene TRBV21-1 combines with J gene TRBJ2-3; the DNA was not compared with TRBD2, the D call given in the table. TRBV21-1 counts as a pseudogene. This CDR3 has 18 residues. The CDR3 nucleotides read TGTGCCAGCATCCCAGGTGGAGGGAGGGCCAATGCCACAGATACGCAGTATTTT. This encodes CASIPGGGRANATDTQYF.

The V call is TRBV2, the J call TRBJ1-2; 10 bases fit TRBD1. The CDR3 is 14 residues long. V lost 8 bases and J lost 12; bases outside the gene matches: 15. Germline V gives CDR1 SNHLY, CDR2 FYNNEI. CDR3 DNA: TGTGCCAGCGGTAGGGACAGGGGACCCGATAGTCACACCTTC. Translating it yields CASGRDRGPDSHTF.

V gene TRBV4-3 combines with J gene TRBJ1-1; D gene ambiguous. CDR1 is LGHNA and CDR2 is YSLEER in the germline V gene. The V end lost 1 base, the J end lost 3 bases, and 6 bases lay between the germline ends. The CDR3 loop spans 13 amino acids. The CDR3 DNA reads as TGCGCCAGCAGCCAAGGCGAGGACACTGAAGCTTTCTTT. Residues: CASSQGEDTEAFF.

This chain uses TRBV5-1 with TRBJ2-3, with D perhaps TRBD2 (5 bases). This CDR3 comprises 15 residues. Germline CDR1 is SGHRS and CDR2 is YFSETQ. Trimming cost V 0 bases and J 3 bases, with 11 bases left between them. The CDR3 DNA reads TGCGCCAGCAGCTTGGAGGGAGCGAATACAGATACGCAGTATTTT. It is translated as CASSLEGANTDTQYF.

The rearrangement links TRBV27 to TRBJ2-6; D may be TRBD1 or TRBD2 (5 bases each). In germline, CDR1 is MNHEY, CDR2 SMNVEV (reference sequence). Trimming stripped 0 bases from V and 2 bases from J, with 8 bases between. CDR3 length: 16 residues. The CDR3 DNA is TGTGCCAGCAGTTTATCGGGGGTCCCTGGGGCCAACGTCCTGACTTTC. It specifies CASSLSGVPGANVLTF.

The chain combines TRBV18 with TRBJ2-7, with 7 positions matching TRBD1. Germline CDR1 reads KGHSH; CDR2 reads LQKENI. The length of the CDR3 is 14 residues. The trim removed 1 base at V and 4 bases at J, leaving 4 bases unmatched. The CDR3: CASSPQGQVYEQYF. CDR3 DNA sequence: TGTGCCAGCTCACCACAAGGACAGGTGTACGAGCAGTACTTC.

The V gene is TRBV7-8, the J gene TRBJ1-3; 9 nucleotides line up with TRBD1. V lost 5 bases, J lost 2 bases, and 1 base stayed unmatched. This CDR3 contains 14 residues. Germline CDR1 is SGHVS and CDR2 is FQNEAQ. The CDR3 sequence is CASSRDRAGNTIYF. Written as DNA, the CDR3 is TGTGCCAGCAGCCGGGACAGGGCTGGAAACACCATATATTTT.

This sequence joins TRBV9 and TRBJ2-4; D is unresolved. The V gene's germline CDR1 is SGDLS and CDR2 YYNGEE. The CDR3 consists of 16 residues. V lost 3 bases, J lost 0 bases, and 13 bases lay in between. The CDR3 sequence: CASSAQEFSAKNIQYF. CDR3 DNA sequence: TGTGCCAGCAGCGCCCAAGAATTTTCAGCCAAAAACATTCAGTACTTC. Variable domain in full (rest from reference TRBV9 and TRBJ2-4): DSGVTQTPKHLITATGQRVTLRCSPRSGDLSVYWYQQSLDQGLQFLIQYYNGEERAKGNILERFSAQQFPDLHSELNLSSLELGDSALYFCASSAQEFSAKNIQYFGAGTRLSVL.

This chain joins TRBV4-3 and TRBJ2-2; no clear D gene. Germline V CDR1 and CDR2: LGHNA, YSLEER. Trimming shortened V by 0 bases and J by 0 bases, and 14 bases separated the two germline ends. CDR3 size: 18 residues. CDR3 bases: TGCGCCAGCAGCCAAGATGTACTTGCACAAACGAACACCGGGGAGCTGTTTTTT. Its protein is CASSQDVLAQTNTGELFF.

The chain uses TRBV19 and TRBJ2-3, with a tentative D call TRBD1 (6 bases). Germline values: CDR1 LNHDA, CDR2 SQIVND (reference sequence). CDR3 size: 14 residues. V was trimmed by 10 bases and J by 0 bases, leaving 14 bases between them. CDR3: CATQLTGSTDTQYF. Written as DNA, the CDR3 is TGTGCCACCCAACTTACAGGGAGCACAGATACGCAGTATTTT.

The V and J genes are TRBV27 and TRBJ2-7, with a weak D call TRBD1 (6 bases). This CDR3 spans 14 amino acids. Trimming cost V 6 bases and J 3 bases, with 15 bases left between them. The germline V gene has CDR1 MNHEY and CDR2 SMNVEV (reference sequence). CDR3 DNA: TGTGCCAGCAGCCTAGACAGGTCGGTCTACGAGCAGTACTTC. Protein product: CASSLDRSVYEQYF.

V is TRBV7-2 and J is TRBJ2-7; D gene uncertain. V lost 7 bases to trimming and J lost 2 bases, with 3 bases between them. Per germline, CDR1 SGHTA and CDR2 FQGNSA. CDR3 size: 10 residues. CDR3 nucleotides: TGTGCCAGCACCACCTACGAGCAGTACTTC. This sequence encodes CASTTYEQYF.

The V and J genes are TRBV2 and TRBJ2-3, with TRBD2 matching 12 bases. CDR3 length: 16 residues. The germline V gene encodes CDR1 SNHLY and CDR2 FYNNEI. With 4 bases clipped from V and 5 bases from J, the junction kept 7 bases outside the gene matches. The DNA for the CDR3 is TGTGCCAGCAGTGTCGGGACTAGCGGGCAGGGAGATACGCAGTATTTT. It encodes CASSVGTSGQGDTQYF.

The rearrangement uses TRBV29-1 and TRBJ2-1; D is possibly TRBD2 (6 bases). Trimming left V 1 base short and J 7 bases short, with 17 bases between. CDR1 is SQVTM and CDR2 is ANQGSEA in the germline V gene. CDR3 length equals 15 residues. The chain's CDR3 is CSVEGLGSLLNEQFF. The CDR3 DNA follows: TGCAGCGTTGAAGGTCTCGGGAGCCTTCTTAATGAGCAGTTCTTC.

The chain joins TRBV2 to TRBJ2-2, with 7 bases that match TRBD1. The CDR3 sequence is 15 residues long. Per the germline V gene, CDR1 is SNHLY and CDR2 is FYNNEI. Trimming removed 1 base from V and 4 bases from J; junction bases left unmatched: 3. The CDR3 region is CASSEGQGGTGELFF. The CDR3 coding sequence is TGTGCCAGCAGTGAAGGACAGGGTGGCACCGGGGAGCTGTTTTTT.

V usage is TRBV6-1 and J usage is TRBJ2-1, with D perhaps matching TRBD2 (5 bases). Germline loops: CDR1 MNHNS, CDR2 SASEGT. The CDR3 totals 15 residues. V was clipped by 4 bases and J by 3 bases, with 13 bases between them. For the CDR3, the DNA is TGTGCCAGCAGTGGGGGTCTCGACTACTACAATGAGCAGTTCTTC. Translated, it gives CASSGGLDYYNEQFF.

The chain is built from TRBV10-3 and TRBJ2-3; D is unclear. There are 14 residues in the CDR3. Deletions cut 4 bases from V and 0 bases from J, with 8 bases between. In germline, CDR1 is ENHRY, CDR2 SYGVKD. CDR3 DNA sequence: TGTGCCATCAGTGGCGGAGCTAGCACAGATACGCAGTATTTT. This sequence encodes CAISGGASTDTQYF.

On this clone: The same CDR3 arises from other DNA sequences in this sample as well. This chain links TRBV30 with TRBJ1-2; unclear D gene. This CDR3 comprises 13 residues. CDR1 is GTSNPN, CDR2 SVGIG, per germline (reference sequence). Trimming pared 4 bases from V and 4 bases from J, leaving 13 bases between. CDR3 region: CAWTPGSPYGYTF. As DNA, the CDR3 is TGTGCCTGGACCCCCGGCAGCCCCTATGGCTACACCTTC.

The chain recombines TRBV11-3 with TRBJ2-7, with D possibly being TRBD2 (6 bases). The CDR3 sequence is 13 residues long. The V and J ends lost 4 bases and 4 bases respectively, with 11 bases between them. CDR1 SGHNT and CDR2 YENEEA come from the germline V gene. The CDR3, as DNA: TGTGCCAGCAGCTCAGGCCGGGGGTACGAGCAGTACTTC. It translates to CASSSGRGYEQYF.

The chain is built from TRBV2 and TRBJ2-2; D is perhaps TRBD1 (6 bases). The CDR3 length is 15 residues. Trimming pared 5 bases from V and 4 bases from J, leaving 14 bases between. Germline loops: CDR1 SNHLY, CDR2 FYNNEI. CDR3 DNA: TGTGCCAGCAGTATGCAGGGGCAGGGCACCGGGGAGCTGTTTTTT. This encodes CASSMQGQGTGELFF.

The CDR3 loop is CASSLGTLLDTIYF. The CDR3 bases are TGTGCCAGCAGCTTAGGGACACTCCTCGACACCATATATTTT. The chain uses TRBV7-9 and TRBJ1-3; tentative D call: TRBD1 (5 bases). Per the germline V gene, CDR1 is SEHNR and CDR2 is FQNEAQ (reference sequence). The CDR3 covers 14 residues. V was trimmed by 1 base and J by 8 bases, leaving 12 bases between them. Full variable domain (rest looked up from reference TRBV7-9 and TRBJ1-3): DTGVSQNPRHKITKRGQNVTFRCDPISEHNRLYWYRQTLGQGPEFLTYFQNEAQLEKSRLLSDRFSAERPKGSFSTLEIQRTEQGDSAMYLCASSLGTLLDTIYFGEGSWLTVV.

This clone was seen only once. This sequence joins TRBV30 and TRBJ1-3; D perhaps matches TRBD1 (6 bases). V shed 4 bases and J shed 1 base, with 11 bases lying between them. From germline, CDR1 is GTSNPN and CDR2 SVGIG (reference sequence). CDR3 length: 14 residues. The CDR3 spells CAWKGQGSGNTIYF. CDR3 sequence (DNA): TGTGCCTGGAAGGGGCAGGGGTCTGGAAACACCATATATTTT.

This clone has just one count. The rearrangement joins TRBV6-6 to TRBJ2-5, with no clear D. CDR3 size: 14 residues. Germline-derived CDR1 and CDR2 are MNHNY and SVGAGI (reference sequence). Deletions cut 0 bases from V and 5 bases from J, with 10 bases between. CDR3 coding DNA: TGTGCCAGCAGTTACTCGATGGTTCGGGAGACCCAGTACTTC. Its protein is CASSYSMVRETQYF.

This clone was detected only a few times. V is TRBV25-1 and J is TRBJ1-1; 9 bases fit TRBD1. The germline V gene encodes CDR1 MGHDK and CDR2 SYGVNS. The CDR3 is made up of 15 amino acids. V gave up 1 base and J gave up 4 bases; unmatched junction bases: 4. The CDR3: CASSELGQGGTEAFF. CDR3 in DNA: TGTGCCAGCAGTGAATTGGGACAGGGTGGCACTGAAGCTTTCTTT.

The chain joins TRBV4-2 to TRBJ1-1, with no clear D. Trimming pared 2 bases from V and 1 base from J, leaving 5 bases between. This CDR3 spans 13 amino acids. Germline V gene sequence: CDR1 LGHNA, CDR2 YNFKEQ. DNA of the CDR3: TGTGCCAGCAGCCAACAAAGGAACACTGAAGCTTTCTTT. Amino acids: CASSQQRNTEAFF.

In nucleotides, the CDR3 is TGTGCCAGCAGTCGGGACAGGGGAGGGACTGAAGCTTTCTTT. It codes for CASSRDRGGTEAFF. The genes are TRBV6-1 and TRBJ1-1; the match to TRBD1 covers 10 bases. CDR3 length: 14 residues. The germline V gene has CDR1 MNHNS and CDR2 SASEGT. The V and J ends lost 5 bases and 5 bases, in that order; junction bases with no gene match: 5.

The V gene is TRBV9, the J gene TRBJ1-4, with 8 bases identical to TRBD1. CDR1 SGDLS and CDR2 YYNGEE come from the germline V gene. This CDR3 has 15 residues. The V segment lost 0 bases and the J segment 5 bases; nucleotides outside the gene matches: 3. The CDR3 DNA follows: TGTGCCAGCAGCGTAGGGCCAGGGGGCAATGAAAAACTGTTTTTT. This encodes CASSVGPGGNEKLFF.

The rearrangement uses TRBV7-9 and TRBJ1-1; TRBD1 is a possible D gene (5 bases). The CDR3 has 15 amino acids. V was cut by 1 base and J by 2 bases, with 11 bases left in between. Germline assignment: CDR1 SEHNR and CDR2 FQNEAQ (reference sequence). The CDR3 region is CASSLGGGANTEAFF. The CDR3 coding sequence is TGTGCCAGCAGCTTAGGGGGCGGGGCTAACACTGAAGCTTTCTTT. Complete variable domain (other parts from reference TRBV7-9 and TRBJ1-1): DTGVSQNPRHKITKRGQNVTFRCDPISEHNRLYWYRQTLGQGPEFLTYFQNEAQLEKSRLLSDRFSAERPKGSFSTLEIQRTEQGDSAMYLCASSLGGGANTEAFFGQGTRLTVV.